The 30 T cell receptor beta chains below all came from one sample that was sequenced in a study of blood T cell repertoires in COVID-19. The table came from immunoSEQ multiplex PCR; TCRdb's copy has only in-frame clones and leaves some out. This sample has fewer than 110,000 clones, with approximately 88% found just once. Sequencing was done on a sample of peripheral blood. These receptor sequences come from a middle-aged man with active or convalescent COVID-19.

The CDR3 is CAWRRGQAGTGELFF. The CDR3 nucleotides read TGTGCCTGGAGGAGGGGACAGGCGGGCACCGGGGAGCTGTTTTTT. The chain links TRBV30 to TRBJ2-2, with TRBD1 matching 8 bases. This CDR3 is 15 amino acids long. Germline V gene lookup returns CDR1 GTSNPN and CDR2 SVGIG (reference sequence). The V and J ends lost 3 bases and 4 bases, in that order; junction bases with no gene match: 7.

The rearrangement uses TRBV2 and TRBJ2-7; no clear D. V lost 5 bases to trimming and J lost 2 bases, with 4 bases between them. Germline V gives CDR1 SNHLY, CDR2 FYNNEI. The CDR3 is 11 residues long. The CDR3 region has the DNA TGTGCCAGCAGTCCTGCCTACGAGCAGTACTTC. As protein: CASSPAYEQYF.

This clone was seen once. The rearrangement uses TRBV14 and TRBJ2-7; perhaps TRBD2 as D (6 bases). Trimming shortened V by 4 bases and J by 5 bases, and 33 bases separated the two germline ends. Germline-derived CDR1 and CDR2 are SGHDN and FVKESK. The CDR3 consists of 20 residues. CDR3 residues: CASSPTTFGAGNKPANEQYF. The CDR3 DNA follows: TGTGCCAGCAGCCCCACCACTTTCGGGGCGGGGAATAAACCGGCCAACGAGCAGTACTTC.

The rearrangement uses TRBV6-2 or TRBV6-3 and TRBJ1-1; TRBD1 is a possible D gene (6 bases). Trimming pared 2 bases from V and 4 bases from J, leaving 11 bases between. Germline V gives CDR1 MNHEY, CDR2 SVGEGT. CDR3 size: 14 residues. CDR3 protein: CASSYRGALTEAFF. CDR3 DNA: TGTGCCAGCAGTTACCGGGGGGCGCTCACTGAAGCTTTCTTT.

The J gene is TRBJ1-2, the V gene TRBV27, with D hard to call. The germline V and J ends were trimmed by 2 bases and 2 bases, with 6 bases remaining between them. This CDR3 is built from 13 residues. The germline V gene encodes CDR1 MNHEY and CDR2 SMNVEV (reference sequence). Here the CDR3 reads CASSLRVNYGYTF. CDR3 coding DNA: TGTGCCAGCAGTTTACGGGTAAACTATGGCTACACCTTC.

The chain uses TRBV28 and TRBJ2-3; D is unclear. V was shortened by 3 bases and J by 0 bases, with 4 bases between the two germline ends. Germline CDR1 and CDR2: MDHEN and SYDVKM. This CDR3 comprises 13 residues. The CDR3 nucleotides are TGTGCCAGCAGTTTGTCTAGCACAGATACGCAGTATTTT. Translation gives CASSLSSTDTQYF. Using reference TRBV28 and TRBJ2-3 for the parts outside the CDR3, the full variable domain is DVKVTQSSRYLVKRTGEKVFLECVQDMDHENMFWYRQDPGLGLRLIYFSYDVKMKEKGDIPEGYSVSREKKERFSLILESASTNQTSMYLCASSLSSTDTQYFGPGTRLTVL.

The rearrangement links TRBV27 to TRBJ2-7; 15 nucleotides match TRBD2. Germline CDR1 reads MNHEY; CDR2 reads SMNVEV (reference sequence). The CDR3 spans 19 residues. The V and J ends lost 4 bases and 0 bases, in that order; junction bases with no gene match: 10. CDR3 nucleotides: TGTGCCAGCAGTTCACTCCAAGGGACTAGCGGGAGGAGCTCCTACGAGCAGTACTTC. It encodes CASSSLQGTSGRSSYEQYF.

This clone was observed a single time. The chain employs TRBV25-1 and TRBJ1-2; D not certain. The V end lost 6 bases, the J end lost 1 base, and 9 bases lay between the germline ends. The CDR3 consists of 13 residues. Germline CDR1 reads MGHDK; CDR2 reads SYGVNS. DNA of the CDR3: TGTGCCAGCAGGCCTCCAGATAACTATGGCTACACCTTC. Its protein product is CASRPPDNYGYTF.

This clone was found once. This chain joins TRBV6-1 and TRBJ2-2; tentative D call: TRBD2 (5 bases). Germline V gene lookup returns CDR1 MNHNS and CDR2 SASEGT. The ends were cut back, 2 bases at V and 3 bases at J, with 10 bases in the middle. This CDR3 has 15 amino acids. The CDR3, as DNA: TGTGCCAGCAGTGAATTTGCGGGTGACACCGGGGAGCTGTTTTTT. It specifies CASSEFAGDTGELFF.

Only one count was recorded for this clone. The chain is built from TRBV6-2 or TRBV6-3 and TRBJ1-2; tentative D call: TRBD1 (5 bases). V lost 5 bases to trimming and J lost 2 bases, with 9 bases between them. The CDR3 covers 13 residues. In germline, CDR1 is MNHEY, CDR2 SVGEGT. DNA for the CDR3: TGTGCCAGCAGTAGACAGCCAAACTATGGCTACACCTTC. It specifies CASSRQPNYGYTF.

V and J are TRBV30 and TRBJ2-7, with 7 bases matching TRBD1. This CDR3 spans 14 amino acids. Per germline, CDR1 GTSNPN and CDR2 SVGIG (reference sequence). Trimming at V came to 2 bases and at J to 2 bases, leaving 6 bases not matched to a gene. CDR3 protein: CAWSTGQPPYEQYF. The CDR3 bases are TGTGCCTGGAGTACGGGACAGCCCCCCTACGAGCAGTACTTC.

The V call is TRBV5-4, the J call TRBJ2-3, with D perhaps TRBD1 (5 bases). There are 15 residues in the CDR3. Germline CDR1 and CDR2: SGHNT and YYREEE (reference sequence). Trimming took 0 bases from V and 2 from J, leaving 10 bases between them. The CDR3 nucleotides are TGTGCCAGCAGCTTGGACCAGGGAACCACAGATACGCAGTATTTT. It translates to CASSLDQGTTDTQYF.

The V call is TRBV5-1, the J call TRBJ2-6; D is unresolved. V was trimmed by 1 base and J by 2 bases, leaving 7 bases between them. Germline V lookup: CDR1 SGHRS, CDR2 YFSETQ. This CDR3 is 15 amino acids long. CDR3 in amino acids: CASSLSVAGANVLTF. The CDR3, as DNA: TGCGCCAGCAGCTTGAGCGTTGCTGGGGCCAACGTCCTGACTTTC.

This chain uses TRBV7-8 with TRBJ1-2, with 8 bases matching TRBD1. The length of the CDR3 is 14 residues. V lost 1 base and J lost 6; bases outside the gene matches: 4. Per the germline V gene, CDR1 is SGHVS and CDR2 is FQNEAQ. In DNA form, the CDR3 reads TGTGCCAGCAGCTTAGAAGGCAGGGGGCATGGCTACACCTTC. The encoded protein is CASSLEGRGHGYTF.

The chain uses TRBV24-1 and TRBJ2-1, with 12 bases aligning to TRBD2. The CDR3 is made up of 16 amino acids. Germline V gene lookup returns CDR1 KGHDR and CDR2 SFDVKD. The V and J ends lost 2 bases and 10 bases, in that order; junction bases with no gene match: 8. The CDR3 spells CATSDSKRLAGVEQFF. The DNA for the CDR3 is TGTGCCACCAGTGATTCAAAGAGACTAGCGGGAGTAGAGCAGTTCTTC.

The CDR3 bases are TGTGCCAGCAGCTTAGGGTCGGACGAGCAGTACTTC. Its translation is CASSLGSDEQYF. V and J are TRBV7-8 and TRBJ2-7; no definite D call. V lost 1 base and J 5 bases, leaving 6 bases between the germline ends. Per germline, CDR1 SGHVS and CDR2 FQNEAQ. The CDR3 sequence is 12 residues long.

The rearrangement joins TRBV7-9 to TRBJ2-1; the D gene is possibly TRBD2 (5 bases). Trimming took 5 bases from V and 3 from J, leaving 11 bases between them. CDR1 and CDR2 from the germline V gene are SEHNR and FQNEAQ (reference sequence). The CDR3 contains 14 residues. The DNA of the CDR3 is TGTGCCAGCAGCCTCGGACTCAACTACAATGAGCAGTTCTTC. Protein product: CASSLGLNYNEQFF.

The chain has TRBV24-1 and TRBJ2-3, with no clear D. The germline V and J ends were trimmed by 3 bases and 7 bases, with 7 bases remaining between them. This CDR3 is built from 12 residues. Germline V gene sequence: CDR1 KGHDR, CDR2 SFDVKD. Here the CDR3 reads CATSDIQYTQYF. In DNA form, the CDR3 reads TGTGCCACCAGTGATATACAGTATACGCAGTATTTT.

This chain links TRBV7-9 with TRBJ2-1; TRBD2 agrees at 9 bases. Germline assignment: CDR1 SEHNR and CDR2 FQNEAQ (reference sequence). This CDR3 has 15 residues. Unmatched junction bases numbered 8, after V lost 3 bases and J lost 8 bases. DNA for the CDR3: TGTGCCAGCAGCTTGGATAGCGGGAGTTCGGATGAGCAGTTCTTC. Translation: CASSLDSGSSDEQFF.

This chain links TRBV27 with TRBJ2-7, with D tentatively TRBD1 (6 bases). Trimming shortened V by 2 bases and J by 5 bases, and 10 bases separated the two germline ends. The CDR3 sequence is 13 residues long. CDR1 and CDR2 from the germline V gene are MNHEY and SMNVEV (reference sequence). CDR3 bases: TGTGCCAGCAGTTTAAACAGGGCCGACGAGCAGTACTTC. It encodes CASSLNRADEQYF.

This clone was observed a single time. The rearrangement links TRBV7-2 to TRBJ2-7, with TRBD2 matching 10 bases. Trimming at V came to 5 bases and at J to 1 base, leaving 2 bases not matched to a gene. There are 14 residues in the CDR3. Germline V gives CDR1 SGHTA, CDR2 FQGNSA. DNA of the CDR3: TGTGCCAGCAGCCCTAGCGGGAGTTCCTACGAGCAGTACTTC. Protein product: CASSPSGSSYEQYF.

CDR3 region: CAVVAGGGETQYF. Written as DNA, the CDR3 is TGTGCGGTCGTAGCGGGGGGGGGCGAGACCCAGTACTTC. The V gene is TRBV30, the J gene TRBJ2-5; TRBD2 matches 11 bases. Germline CDR1 and CDR2: GTSNPN and SVGIG (reference sequence). The CDR3 totals 13 residues.

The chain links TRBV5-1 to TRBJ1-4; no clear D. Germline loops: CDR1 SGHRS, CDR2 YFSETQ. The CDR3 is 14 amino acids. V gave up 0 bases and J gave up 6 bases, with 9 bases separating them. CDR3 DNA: TGCGCCAGCAGCTTGGACGGGGAGGATGAAAAACTGTTTTTT. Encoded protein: CASSLDGEDEKLFF.

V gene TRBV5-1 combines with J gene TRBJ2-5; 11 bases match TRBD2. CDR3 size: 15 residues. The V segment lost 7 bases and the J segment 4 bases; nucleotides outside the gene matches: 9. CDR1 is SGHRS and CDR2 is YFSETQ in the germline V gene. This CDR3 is CASEQLAGVGETQYF. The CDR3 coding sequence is TGCGCCAGCGAGCAACTAGCGGGAGTAGGAGAGACCCAGTACTTC. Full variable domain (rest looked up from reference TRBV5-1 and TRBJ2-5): KAGVTQTPRYLIKTRGQQVTLSCSPISGHRSVSWYQQTPGQGLQFLFEYFSETQRNKGNFPGRFSGRQFSNSRSEMNVSTLELGDSALYLCASEQLAGVGETQYFGPGTRLLVL.

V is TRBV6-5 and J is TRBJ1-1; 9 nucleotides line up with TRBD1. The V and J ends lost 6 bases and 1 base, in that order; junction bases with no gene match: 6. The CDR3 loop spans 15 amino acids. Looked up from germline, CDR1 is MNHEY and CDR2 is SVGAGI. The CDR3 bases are TGTGCCAGCAGACGGGGGGACAGGGCGAACACTGAAGCTTTCTTT. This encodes CASRRGDRANTEAFF.

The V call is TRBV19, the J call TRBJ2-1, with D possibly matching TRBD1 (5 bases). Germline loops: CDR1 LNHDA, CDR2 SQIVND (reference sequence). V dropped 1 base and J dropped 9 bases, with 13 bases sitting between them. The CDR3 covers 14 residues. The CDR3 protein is CASSIGGQRGEQFF. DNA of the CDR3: TGTGCCAGTAGTATAGGGGGCCAACGCGGTGAGCAGTTCTTC. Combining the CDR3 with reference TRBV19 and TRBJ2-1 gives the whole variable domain DGGITQSPKYLFRKEGQNVTLSCEQNLNHDAMYWYRQDPGQGLRLIYYSQIVNDFQKGDIAEGYSVSREKKESFPLTVTSAQKNPTAFYLCASSIGGQRGEQFFGPGTRLTVL.

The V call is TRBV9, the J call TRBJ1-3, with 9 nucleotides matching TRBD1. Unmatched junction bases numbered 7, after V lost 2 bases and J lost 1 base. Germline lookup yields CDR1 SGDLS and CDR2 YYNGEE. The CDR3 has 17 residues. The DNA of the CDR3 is TGTGCCAGCAGCGTTGGGTCTGGGACAGGGTCTGGAAACACCATATATTTT. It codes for CASSVGSGTGSGNTIYF. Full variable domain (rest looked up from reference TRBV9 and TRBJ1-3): DSGVTQTPKHLITATGQRVTLRCSPRSGDLSVYWYQQSLDQGLQFLIQYYNGEERAKGNILERFSAQQFPDLHSELNLSSLELGDSALYFCASSVGSGTGSGNTIYFGEGSWLTVV.

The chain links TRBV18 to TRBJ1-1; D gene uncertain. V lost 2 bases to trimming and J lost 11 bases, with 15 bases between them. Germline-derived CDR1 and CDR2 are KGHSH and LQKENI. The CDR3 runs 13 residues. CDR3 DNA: TGTGCCAGCTCACCAGTAGGTCGGCCCGGGGCTTTCTTT. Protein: CASSPVGRPGAFF.

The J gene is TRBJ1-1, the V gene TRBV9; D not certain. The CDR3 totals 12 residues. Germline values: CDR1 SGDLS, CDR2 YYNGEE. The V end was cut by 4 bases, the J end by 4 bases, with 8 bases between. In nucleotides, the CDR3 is TGTGCCAGCAGCCCCCCGGGCACTGAAGCTTTCTTT. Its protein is CASSPPGTEAFF.

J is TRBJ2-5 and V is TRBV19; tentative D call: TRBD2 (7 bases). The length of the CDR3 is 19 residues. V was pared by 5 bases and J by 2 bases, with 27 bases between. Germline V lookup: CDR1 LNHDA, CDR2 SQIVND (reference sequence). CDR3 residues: CASSPDSLGGASSQETQYF. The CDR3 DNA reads TGTGCCAGTAGTCCGGACAGCCTAGGGGGGGCCTCAAGTCAAGAGACCCAGTACTTC.